A selection of T cell receptor beta chains follows, all from one sample in a study of regulatory T cells in long-lasting Graves disease. TCRdb re-called the multiplex PCR reads through MiXCR, storing one row per CDR3 protein. Among 350,000 to 500,000 distinct CDR3 sequences listed, approximately 14% were seen once. The same specimen was also included in a second study, on T cells in Graves' hyperthyroidism and ophthalmopathy.

Sequences were derived from peripheral blood mononuclear cells (PBMCs), sampled at new diagnosis, from a patient treated with antithyroid drugs. The receptors stem from a woman aged 45-65 years with Graves disease. CDR3s include the opening cysteine and the closing phenylalanine or tryptophan. A D gene is named only where the DNA matches it firmly. Size is omitted from some rows. Given values are once, few, many or a class for expanded clones.

j_call,v_call,clone_size,d_call,cdr3_aa,cdr3_nt
TRBJ2-1,TRBV5-1,many,TRBD2,CASSPGLAAYNEQFF,TGCGCCAGCAGCCCTGGACTAGCGGCCTACAATGAGCAGTTCTTC
TRBJ2-1,TRBV30,.,.,CAWSVPQGEGDEQFF,TGTGCCTGGAGTGTACCCCAGGGGGAGGGCGATGAGCAGTTCTTC
TRBJ2-7,TRBV6-1,many,TRBD2,CASRVAGGPPYEQYF,TGTGCCAGCAGGGTAGCGGGAGGGCCTCCTTACGAGCAGTACTTC
TRBJ2-7,TRBV28,.,.,CASSLKGREQYF,TGTGCCAGCAGTTTAAAGGGGAGAGAGCAGTACTTC
TRBJ1-5,TRBV5-4,few,.,CASSPDLSNQPQHF,TGTGCCAGCAGCCCCGACCTTAGCAATCAGCCCCAGCATTTT
TRBJ2-1,TRBV7-2,many,TRBD2,CASSLGLLAGPTYNEQFF,TGTGCCAGCAGCTTAGGCCTACTAGCGGGACCCACCTACAATGAGCAGTTCTTC
TRBJ2-3,TRBV6-5,.,TRBD2,CASSYSVRLASTDTQYF,TGTGCCAGCAGTTACTCGGTTAGACTAGCTAGCACAGATACGCAGTATTTT
TRBJ2-5,TRBV7-2,.,TRBD1,CASSLSQTGAVGETQYF,TGTGCCAGCAGCTTAAGCCAGACAGGGGCCGTCGGGGAGACCCAGTACTTC
TRBJ2-2,TRBV20-1,many,TRBD2,CSARDEQREVTGELFF,TGCAGTGCTAGAGATGAACAGCGGGAGGTCACCGGGGAGCTGTTTTTT
TRBJ1-5,TRBV3-1,few,.,CASSQGSADQPQHF,TGTGCCAGCAGCCAAGGGTCCGCCGATCAGCCCCAGCATTTT
TRBJ1-2,TRBV3-1,many,TRBD1,CASSRDSSYGYTF,TGTGCCAGCAGCCGGGACAGTTCCTATGGCTACACCTTC
TRBJ2-3,TRBV29-1,many,.,CSVRVGIAPSTDTQYF,TGCAGCGTTCGGGTCGGGATAGCCCCCTCCACAGATACGCAGTATTTT